These T cell receptor beta chains were read from a single sample in a study of blood T cell repertoires in COVID-19. Using immunoSEQ multiplex PCR, the repertoire was profiled, and TCRdb retains in-frame clones only, with some absent. The table lists 180,000 or so clones, around 82% of them singletons. The sample was PBMCs or T cells enriched from blood (not recorded which). These TCRs come from a middle-aged man who had recovered from COVID-19. The CDR3 runs from the conserved cysteine through the conserved F or W. The D gene is left open where the match is weak. The size of a clone is reported for some rows only, either as once, few or many, or as a class for expanded clones.

14	once	TRBV4-2	TRBD1	TRBJ1-1	TGTGCCAGCAGCCCGGGGGGACAGGGCGGGGTAGCTTTCTTT	CASSPGGQGGVAFF
15	-	TRBV3-1/TRBV3-2	-	TRBJ2-1	TGTGCCAGCAGCCCGACATTCTATCTGTACAATGAGCAGTTCTTC	CASSPTFYLYNEQFF
11	-	TRBV2	TRBD2	TRBJ2-3	TGTGCCAGCAGGGCGCCGGGGGGGCAGTATTTT	CASRAPGGQYF
16	-	TRBV15	-	TRBJ1-1	TGTGCCACCAGCAGTTACCTTAGCCGGTTGAACACTGAAGCTTTCTTT	CATSSYLSRLNTEAFF
11	-	TRBV10-3	-	TRBJ1-2	TGTGCCACTACCTTCCGGGACAACTACACCTTC	CATTFRDNYTF
15	-	TRBV19	TRBD1	TRBJ1-6	TGTGCCAGTAGTCCCCGACAGGGGGCTAATTCACCCCTCCACTTT	CASSPRQGANSPLHF
16	-	TRBV19	TRBD1	TRBJ1-2	TGTGCCAGTAGTGCCCCCGGGACAGGGGGCATCTATGGCTACACCTTC	CASSAPGTGGIYGYTF
16	-	TRBV9	TRBD1	TRBJ2-3	TGTGCCAGCAGCGTAAATATAGGGACAGGAGCTAATACGCAGTATTTT	CASSVNIGTGANTQYF
17	-	TRBV7-9	-	TRBJ1-1	TGTGCCAGCAGGCCCCCCGGGTTTAAACTGAAGAACACTGAAGCTTTCTTT	CASRPPGFKLKNTEAFF
13	-	TRBV3-1/TRBV3-2	-	TRBJ2-2	TGTGCCAGCAGCCAATCCTACACCGGGGAGCTGTTTTTT	CASSQSYTGELFF
14	-	TRBV5-4	TRBD1	TRBJ1-6	TGTGCCAGCAGCAACAACAGGGGGGATTCACCCCTCCACTTT	CASSNNRGDSPLHF
13	many	TRBV27	-	TRBJ2-7	TGTGCCAGCAGTTTAGACAACTCCTACGAGCAGTACTTC	CASSLDNSYEQYF
16	-	TRBV5-1	TRBD1	TRBJ1-2	TGCGCCAGCACCCTGGAATCCGGGACAGCAAACTATGGCTACACCTTC	CASTLESGTANYGYTF
12	-	TRBV6-2/TRBV6-3	-	TRBJ1-1	TGTGCCAGCAGTCTGACAGGTTCTGAAGCTTTCTTT	CASSLTGSEAFF
13	-	TRBV5-1	TRBD1	TRBJ1-5	TGCGCCAGCAGCATGGGACAGAATCAGCCCCAGCATTTT	CASSMGQNQPQHF
18	many	TRBV3-1/TRBV3-2	TRBD1	TRBJ2-3	TGTGCCAGCAGCCAATCTTTCACAGGGGACACCTACACAGATACGCAGTATTTT	CASSQSFTGDTYTDTQYF
15	-	TRBV4-1	-	TRBJ2-1	TGCGCCAGCAGCCAAGATCGGGACTTCATAGATGAGCAGTTCTTC	CASSQDRDFIDEQFF
17	-	TRBV3-1/TRBV3-2	-	TRBJ2-5	TGTGCCAGCAGCAGAGGAGGTGGGCTCGGGAAACAAGAGACCCAGTACTTC	CASSRGGGLGKQETQYF
12	-	TRBV29-1	-	TRBJ2-7	TGCAGCGTTGATCAGGGAAACTACGAGCAGTACTTC	CSVDQGNYEQYF
17	once	TRBV20-1	TRBD2	TRBJ2-3	TGCAGTGCTAGTCCCTATCGACTAGCGGGGGTACCAGATACGCAGTATTTT	CSASPYRLAGVPDTQYF
16	-	TRBV27	TRBD2	TRBJ2-1	TGTGCCAGCAGTCCCCCGGGGCTAGCGGTGATCGATGAGCAGTTCTTC	CASSPPGLAVIDEQFF
13	-	TRBV11-1	TRBD1	TRBJ1-1	TGTGCCAGCAGGGGACAGGGCTCGTTTCGTGCTTTCTTT	CASRGQGSFRAFF
15	-	TRBV6-5	-	TRBJ1-3	TGTGCCAGCAGTTCTTTCGGGGGGCGCGGAAACACCATATATTTT	CASSSFGGRGNTIYF
16	-	TRBV11-2	-	TRBJ1-2	TGTGCCAGCAGCTCAATTACAGGGATTCCCGGAAATGGCTACACCTTC	CASSSITGIPGNGYTF
16	-	TRBV18	-	TRBJ1-5	TGTGCCAGCTCACCTGTGGACCTCAGGGGCAATCAGCCCCAGCATTTT	CASSPVDLRGNQPQHF
14	once	TRBV5-1	TRBD1	TRBJ1-2	TGCGCCAGCAGCCAGGACAGGGCTAACTATGGCTACACCTTC	CASSQDRANYGYTF
14	-	TRBV10-2	-	TRBJ1-4	TGCGCCAGCAGTGCGGGACAACCTAATGAAAAACTGTTTTTT	CASSAGQPNEKLFF
14	-	TRBV6-5	TRBD1	TRBJ1-5	TGTGCCAGCAGTATACAGGGGGCGAATCAGCCCCAGCATTTT	CASSIQGANQPQHF
13	-	TRBV9	-	TRBJ1-2	TGTGCCAGCAGCCCCCCGGTTGAGAATGGCTACACCTTC	CASSPPVENGYTF
14	-	TRBV4-1	-	TRBJ2-1	TGCGCCAGCAGCTTGGACGACGGGGTCGGTGAGCAGTTCTTC	CASSLDDGVGEQFF
12	-	TRBV5-6	-	TRBJ2-7	TGTGCCAGCAGCTATGGGGGCGACGAGCAGTACTTC	CASSYGGDEQYF
15	-	TRBV14	TRBD1	TRBJ1-1	TGTGCCACCACGCTCGGACAGGGCCCCGCCGGGGGAGCTTTCTTT	CATTLGQGPAGGAFF
15	-	TRBV2	TRBD1	TRBJ1-2	TGTGCCAGCAGGTTTGACAGGGAAAAGTCCTATGGCTACACCTTC	CASRFDREKSYGYTF
13	-	TRBV11-2	-	TRBJ1-2	TGTGCCAGCAGCCGCGGAGGGGCCTATGGCTACACCTTC	CASSRGGAYGYTF
16	-	TRBV10-3	TRBD1	TRBJ1-3	TGTGCCATCACCGCTTCCAGGGGGGACTCTGGAAACACCATATATTTT	CAITASRGDSGNTIYF
16	-	TRBV28	-	TRBJ1-6	TGTGCCAGCACCCAATGGGGGGGCAAGTCGGGATCACCCCTCCACTTT	CASTQWGGKSGSPLHF
20	few	TRBV9	TRBD2	TRBJ2-6	TGTGCCAGCAGCACCACTAGCGGGGGGGCTTCCAGCTCTGGGGCCAACGTCCTGACTTTC	CASSTTSGGASSSGANVLTF
16	-	TRBV6-5	-	TRBJ1-1	TGTGCCAGCAGTTACACTCTAGTAGGGGGTGTCGCTGAAGCTTTCTTT	CASSYTLVGGVAEAFF
14	once	TRBV19	-	TRBJ2-7	TGTGCCAGTCAGTTAAGTAGGGGTAACTACGAGCAGTACTTC	CASQLSRGNYEQYF
17	-	TRBV4-1	-	TRBJ2-1	TGCGCCAGCAGCCAAGAACGCTGGGCGGGGTCCTACAATGAGCAGTTCTTC	CASSQERWAGSYNEQFF
14	-	TRBV6-5	-	TRBJ2-7	TGTGCCAGCACCGAATCGGGGCGGGGTCGGGAACAGTACTTC	CASTESGRGREQYF
15	-	TRBV7-3	-	TRBJ2-3	TGTGCCAGCAGCCCAGGGACAGTGGGAGGTGGTACGCAGTATTTT	CASSPGTVGGGTQYF
13	-	TRBV29-1	-	TRBJ1-1	TGCAGCGTTGAACCCGGTTTGAACACTGAAGCTTTCTTT	CSVEPGLNTEAFF
19	-	TRBV7-9	TRBD2	TRBJ2-5	TGTGCCAGCAGCTCCACCCAGGGGTCCGGCGGGGGGGCCCAAGAGACCCAGTACTTC	CASSSTQGSGGGAQETQYF
17	-	TRBV11-2	TRBD1	TRBJ2-7	TGTGCCAGCAGCGCTTTAACCGGGACAGGGGTCTCCTACGAGCAGTACTTC	CASSALTGTGVSYEQYF
12	-	TRBV28	-	TRBJ1-2	TGTGCCAGCAGTTTCTCTAACTATGGCTACACCTTC	CASSFSNYGYTF
16	-	TRBV4-1	TRBD1	TRBJ2-1	TGCGCCAGCAGCCACCTTGGACAGGGGGTGCGCGATGAGCAGTTCTTC	CASSHLGQGVRDEQFF
15	-	TRBV7-3	TRBD2	TRBJ2-3	TGTGCCAGCAGCTTGACTAGCGGGGGATACGATACGCAGTATTTT	CASSLTSGGYDTQYF
16	once	TRBV19	TRBD1	TRBJ2-2	TGTGCCAGTAGTATTGGACAGGGGGTCACCACCGGGGAGCTGTTTTTT	CASSIGQGVTTGELFF
15	-	TRBV27	TRBD1	TRBJ1-6	TGTGCCAGCAGTACCCCGGACAGGGATAATTCACCCCTCCACTTT	CASSTPDRDNSPLHF
12	-	TRBV9	-	TRBJ1-3	TGTGCCAGCAGCCCCGGGGAAAACACCATATATTTT	CASSPGENTIYF
15	-	TRBV7-9	-	TRBJ1-1	TGTGCCAGCAGCTTTCTTACGACTCGGGGCACTGAAGCTTTCTTT	CASSFLTTRGTEAFF
15	-	TRBV18	-	TRBJ1-2	TGTGCCAGCTCACCAGGGGCAGCGACTAACTATGGCTACACCTTC	CASSPGAATNYGYTF
17	-	TRBV19	-	TRBJ2-5	TGTGCCAGTAGTATAGACGGGGGACGGGGTGCGAGGGAGACCCAGTACTTC	CASSIDGGRGARETQYF
13	-	TRBV5-1	-	TRBJ1-2	TGCGCCAGCAGCCTGGATGGCACCTATGGCTACACCTTC	CASSLDGTYGYTF